These 8 T cell receptor beta chains came from one sample sequenced in a study of shared clonotypes between healthy human individuals. Assay used: immunoSEQ multiplex PCR; TCRdb lists only in-frame clones, some missing. The profile shows about 510,000 clones, 79% of them singletons. Material for sequencing was PBMCs. The source is a middle-aged woman in good health. Some clones in this sample may be carry-over from other donors' samples.

The table lists this clone with a few counts. The rearrangement joins TRBV28 to TRBJ2-1; a weak D match, TRBD2 (5 bases). This CDR3 is built from 15 residues. V was shortened by 7 bases and J by 1 base, with 14 bases between the two germline ends. Germline lookup yields CDR1 MDHEN and CDR2 SYDVKM. In nucleotides, the CDR3 is TGTGCCAGCACCAGTAGCGTATCATCCTACAATGAGCAGTTCTTC. Translation gives CASTSSVSSYNEQFF.

About this clone: A far larger clone is only one base removed, so a read error is likely. This chain links TRBV11-2 with TRBJ2-7, with D possibly TRBD1 on 6 matching bases. CDR3 length: 14 residues. Germline lookup yields CDR1 SGHAT and CDR2 FQNNGV. The CDR3 reads CASSLDRGAGERYF. CDR3 coding DNA: TGTGCCAGCAGCTTAGACAGGGGAGCCGGCGAGCGGTACTTC. The full variable domain, with the rest looked up from reference TRBV11-2 and TRBJ2-7, is EAGVAQSPRYKIIEKRQSVAFWCNPISGHATLYWYQQILGQGPKLLIQFQNNGVVDDSQLPKDRFSAERLKGVDSTLKIQPAKLEDSAVYLCASSLDRGAGERYFGPGTRLTVT.

The chain is built from TRBV11-3 and TRBJ2-1; weak D call: TRBD1 (6 bases). Trimming cost V 3 bases and J 7 bases, with 10 bases left between them. Germline-derived CDR1 and CDR2 are SGHNT and YENEEA. The length of the CDR3 is 13 residues. CDR3 DNA: TGTGCCAGCAGCTTGTCCAGGGGAAATGAGCAGTTCTTC. This codes for CASSLSRGNEQFF.

The V gene is TRBV27, the J gene TRBJ1-5; tentative D call: TRBD1 (5 bases). This CDR3 is built from 16 residues. Germline CDR1 is MNHEY and CDR2 is SMNVEV (reference sequence). V gave up 8 bases and J gave up 3 bases, with 20 bases separating them. The CDR3 protein is CASGGTYRQDNQPQHF. The CDR3 nucleotides are TGTGCCAGCGGGGGAACTTACCGACAAGACAATCAGCCCCAGCATTTT.

V is TRBV29-1 and J is TRBJ2-7, with 12 bases fitting TRBD2. Germline V gene lookup returns CDR1 SQVTM and CDR2 ANQGSEA. The CDR3 has 15 residues. The J segment lost 6 bases and the V segment lost 3 bases, leaving 9 bases of the junction unmatched. CDR3 protein: CSVDISLAGGSEQYF. The CDR3 nucleotides read TGCAGCGTTGACATATCACTAGCGGGAGGCAGCGAGCAGTACTTC.

This chain joins TRBV11-2 and TRBJ2-1, with 11 bases matching TRBD2. Trimming at V came to 3 bases and at J to 7 bases, leaving 2 bases not matched to a gene. The CDR3 length is 14 residues. Germline V gene data show CDR1 as SGHAT and CDR2 as FQNNGV. The chain's CDR3 is CASSLGTSGNEQFF. The CDR3 DNA reads TGTGCCAGCAGCTTGGGGACTAGCGGTAATGAGCAGTTCTTC.

V gene TRBV5-4 combines with J gene TRBJ2-1; D is unresolved. The V and J ends lost 3 bases and 8 bases respectively, with 9 bases between them. Germline CDR1 SGHNT, CDR2 YYREEE (reference sequence). The CDR3 consists of 12 residues. The CDR3 DNA reads as TGTGCCAGCAGCTACCCACGCTATGAGCAGTTCTTC. Translated: CASSYPRYEQFF.

V usage is TRBV7-9 and J usage is TRBJ2-1; TRBD1 aligns across 11 bases. Germline values: CDR1 SEHNR, CDR2 FQNEAQ (reference sequence). V lost 6 bases, J lost 7 bases, and 5 bases stayed unmatched. This CDR3 comprises 14 residues. The CDR3 sequence is CASSTGTGGNEQFF. CDR3 bases: TGTGCCAGCAGTACCGGGACAGGGGGGAATGAGCAGTTCTTC.